The following is a T cell receptor (beta chain) sequence with its context. The method was immunoSEQ multiplex PCR; TCRdb's version includes in-frame clones alone and lacks a portion of them. The table records about 320,000 clones, over 80% of them present only once. The data belong to a study of blood T cell repertoires in COVID-19. For the study at large: PBMCs, B-cell-depleted T cells, or T cells provided the cDNA or gDNA that made up the material.

Trimming stripped 0 bases from V and 4 bases from J, with 14 bases between. The CDR3 covers 16 residues. The V gene's germline CDR1 is SGHKS and CDR2 YYEKEE (reference sequence). In terms of age and location, participants ranged from roughly 18 to 100 years and lived in about 25 US areas. Cohort assignment relied on participant-reported clinical history. Material: PBMCs or T cells enriched from blood (not recorded which). The rearrangement uses TRBV5-5 and TRBJ1-5; D is unresolved. The receptor's source is a man younger than 45 who had recovered from COVID-19. The CDR3 DNA sequence: TGTGCCAGCAGCTTGGTCCCCGGGAGGACGAATCAGCCCCAGCATTTT. Encoded protein: CASSLVPGRTNQPQHF.